This T cell receptor beta chain was profiled in a study of blood T cell repertoires in COVID-19. Study as a whole: Whether acute or convalescent, the COVID-19 samples came from the United States, Italy and Spain. Nucleic acid was either cDNA or gDNA, and it came from T cells, B-cell-depleted T cells, or PBMCs.

This CDR3 spans 15 amino acids. From germline, CDR1 is GTSNPN and CDR2 SVGIG (reference sequence). V lost 3 bases to trimming and J lost 5 bases; unmatched junction nucleotides: 7. The authors' processing: The authors estimated nucleated cell counts from reference gene primer amplification. Sequencing was performed with immunoSEQ multiplex PCR; in TCRdb, only in-frame clones are kept and a portion is missing. V, J and clone size are those of that table, while D and trimming were read from the DNA. The sample has some 150,000 clones, approximately 90% seen once. The sequencing sample was made of peripheral blood. The chain couples TRBV30 to TRBJ2-5, with 12 positions matching TRBD2. This receptor was taken from a woman aged 45 to 65 with active or convalescent COVID-19. The CDR3, as DNA: TGTGCCTGGAGCCCCGGGACTAGCGGGTTGGAGACCCAGTACTTC. It codes for CAWSPGTSGLETQYF.